The clone carrying this TCR beta chain was found a few times. The antigen remains unidentified. This specimen belongs to a study of identical twins. Using its own MiXCR run on the 5' RACE reads, TCRdb lists one record per CDR3 protein. The profile shows under 300,000 distinct CDR3 sequences, roughly an eighth of them singletons. J was trimmed by 13 bases and V by 5 bases; bases with no gene match: 11. This CDR3 contains 14 residues. Study-level findings and limits: Zero-insertion analyses could be partly confounded by invariant MAIT and iNKT cells.

This clonotype was sampled from a woman between 18 and 29 years old in good health. The sequenced sample consisted of memory (CD45RO+) T cells sorted from blood. V gene TRBV12-3 or TRBV12-4 combines with J gene TRBJ1-6, with TRBD1 matching over 7 bases. The CDR3 coding sequence is TGTGCCAGCAGTCTAACCACAGGGGAAACGCCCCTCCACTTT. Translation: CASSLTTGETPLHF.